The clone carrying this T cell receptor (beta chain) has only a few counts. The antigen is not known. In germline, CDR1 is MNHEY, CDR2 SVGAGI. This CDR3 contains 11 residues. Unmatched junction bases numbered 3, after V lost 2 bases and J lost 11 bases. This sample was taken from a study of cytomegalovirus exposure and HLA in healthy donors. Study-wide results and limits: The study recorded over 150 TCR beta chains that were cytomegalovirus-associated. A few CMV-associated chains proved CMV antigen-specific in vitro.

PCR amplification relied on 60 Vbeta primers (plus 13 Jbeta primers). Profiled with immunoSEQ multiplex PCR; TCRdb holds only in-frame clones, not every one. Of approximately 90,000 clones listed, under 9% are singletons. The TCR originated in a man aged 45-60 years in good health and CMV-seronegative. Sample: PBMCs. V is TRBV6-5 and J is TRBJ2-7; 7 nucleotides agree with TRBD2. CDR3 in DNA: TGTGCCAGCAGTTACGGGAGGGGAGAGTACTTC. This codes for CASSYGRGEYF.